This is a list of T cell receptor beta chains from one sample in a study of T cell responses to AZD1222 COVID-19 vaccine. The data were produced by immunoSEQ multiplex PCR, yet TCRdb's version contains in-frame clones alone and is incomplete. The sample comprises 140,000 or so clones, just over 90% of which are singletons, and about 1.9% rests with the top ten. This sample comprised peripheral blood, obtained on day 0 of AZD1222 vaccination. These receptors were collected from an adult in good health. The CDR3 runs from the conserved cysteine through the conserved F or W. The D gene is left open where the match is weak.

d_gene	v_gene	j_gene	CDR3aa	CDR3nt
-	TRBV19	TRBJ1-5	CASSSGGNGPQHF	TGTGCCAGTAGCAGTGGGGGGAATGGACCCCAGCATTTT
-	TRBV4-3	TRBJ1-1	CASSQEFQGGTEAFF	TGCGCCAGCAGCCAAGAGTTCCAGGGAGGCACTGAAGCTTTCTTT
-	TRBV2	TRBJ2-5	CASSEGLRQETQYF	TGTGCCAGCAGTGAAGGGTTAAGGCAAGAGACCCAGTACTTC
TRBD1	TRBV7-9	TRBJ1-5	CASSDYRGAPQHF	TGTGCCAGCAGCGACTACAGGGGGGCGCCCCAGCATTTT
TRBD1	TRBV18	TRBJ1-5	CASSPRTGQGYSNQPQHF	TGTGCCAGCTCACCTCGTACGGGACAGGGCTATAGCAATCAGCCCCAGCATTTT
-	TRBV7-9	TRBJ1-2	CASSPGAEGNYGYTF	TGTGCCAGCAGCCCGGGGGCCGAGGGGAACTATGGCTACACCTTC
-	TRBV18	TRBJ1-2	CASSPPDTRVLGYTF	TGTGCCAGCTCACCACCTGACACCCGGGTCCTCGGCTACACCTTC
-	TRBV5-1	TRBJ2-3	CASSHLGRYTDTQYF	TGCGCCAGCAGCCACCTCGGGAGATACACAGATACGCAGTATTTT
TRBD1	TRBV27	TRBJ2-5	CASQPGQGRETQYF	TGTGCCAGCCAACCGGGACAGGGGCGGGAGACCCAGTACTTC
TRBD2	TRBV5-1	TRBJ2-6	CASSGRVVGANVLTF	TGCGCCAGCAGCGGGAGGGTAGTCGGGGCCAACGTCCTGACTTTC
TRBD1	TRBV6-5	TRBJ1-2	CASSYTGGRYGYTF	TGTGCCAGCAGTTACACAGGGGGCAGGTATGGCTACACCTTC
TRBD1	TRBV10-2	TRBJ1-4	CASSEQGAEKLFF	TGCGCCAGCAGTGAACAGGGGGCAGAAAAACTGTTTTTT
-	TRBV18	TRBJ2-1	CASSPTQGYEQFF	TGTGCCAGCTCGCCGACCCAGGGGTATGAGCAGTTCTTC